The T cell receptor (beta chain) described here comes from a study of T-cell reconstitution after alpha-beta-depleted transplantation in children. Study observations and caveats: Day-60 TCRbeta diversity that was high in some patients was derived from surviving recipient T cells and thymic progenitors.

Unique molecular identifiers were built into the TCRbeta library. TCRdb analysed the PCR reads with MiXCR anew, one entry per CDR3 protein. The sample carries around 800,000 distinct CDR3 sequences, approximately 15% recorded once. Worth noting for this clonotype: The antigen is undetermined.

The junction had 11 bases not matched to a gene; V was cut back by 3 bases and J by 2 bases. The germline gives CDR1 LNHNV, CDR2 YYDKDF (reference sequence). The CDR3 consists of 18 residues. The chain links TRBV15 to TRBJ2-1; 9 bases align to TRBD2. This TCR was sampled from a male patient between 10 and 17 years old who had a stem cell transplant for acute lymphoblastic leukemia, so the T cells may come from the graft donor. Sample: PBMCs, mostly from graft donor cells, taken 360 days after TCRalphabeta/CD19-depleted stem cell transplant. CDR3 bases: TGTGCCACCAGCAGTCACCCCGCGACTAGCGGTCCCTACAATGAGCAGTTCTTC. The encoded protein is CATSSHPATSGPYNEQFF.